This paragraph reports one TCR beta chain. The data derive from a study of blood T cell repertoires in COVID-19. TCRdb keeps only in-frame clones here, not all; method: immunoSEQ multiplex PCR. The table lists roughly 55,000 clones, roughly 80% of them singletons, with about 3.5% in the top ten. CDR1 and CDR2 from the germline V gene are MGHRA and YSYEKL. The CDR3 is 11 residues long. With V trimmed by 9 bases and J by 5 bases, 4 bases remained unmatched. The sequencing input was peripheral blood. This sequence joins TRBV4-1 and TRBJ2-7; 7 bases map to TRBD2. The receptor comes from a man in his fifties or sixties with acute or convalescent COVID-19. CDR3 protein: CASRRGDEQYF. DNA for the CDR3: TGCGCCAGTAGACGGGGGGACGAGCAGTACTTC.